This is a list of T cell receptor beta chains from one sample in a study of blood T cell repertoires in COVID-19. The assay was immunoSEQ multiplex PCR, and TCRdb's table has in-frame clones only and misses some. The sample holds some 140,000 clones, around nine tenths seen once. Sequencing input: peripheral blood. The source is a man aged 65 to 85 with active COVID-19. The CDR3 runs from the conserved cysteine through the conserved F or W. Each record gives: clone size, V gene, J gene, D gene, CDR3 DNA, CDR3 protein. A D gene is named only where the DNA matches it firmly. Rows may omit the clone size; those that give it use once, few, many or a size class.

NA	TRBV5-1	TRBJ2-7	NA	TGCGCCAGCAGCCAGCCTGGGGGCCCCTACGAGCAGTACTTC	CASSQPGGPYEQYF
NA	TRBV7-2	TRBJ2-7	TRBD1	TGTGCCAGCAGCACCGGGACAGGACCCTACGAGCAGTACTTC	CASSTGTGPYEQYF
NA	TRBV5-1	TRBJ2-2	NA	TGCGCCAGCTCGGCTAGTGGGAACACCGGGGAGCTGTTTTTT	CASSASGNTGELFF
NA	TRBV6-5	TRBJ1-1	NA	TGTGCCAGCAGTTCCACAGGGATAGGGGCCACTGAAGCTTTCTTT	CASSSTGIGATEAFF
NA	TRBV18	TRBJ2-7	NA	TGTGCCAGCTCGGCGAGGCAGGGGTCCTCCTACGAGCAGTACTTC	CASSARQGSSYEQYF
NA	TRBV11-2	TRBJ2-7	NA	TGTGCCAGCAGCTTAGATCCAGGTTCCTACGAGCAGTACTTC	CASSLDPGSYEQYF
NA	TRBV6-5	TRBJ1-5	TRBD1	TGTGCCAGCACCGAAGGCAGGGACAGGGAACATTTT	CASTEGRDREHF
NA	TRBV11-2	TRBJ2-7	TRBD2	TGTGCCAGCAGCAGCGGGGGGCTAGCGGGAGGCTACGAGCAGTACTTC	CASSSGGLAGGYEQYF
once	TRBV5-5	TRBJ2-5	NA	TGTGCCAGCAGCGGCCTGCCGTTCGGGGAGACCCAGTACTTC	CASSGLPFGETQYF
NA	TRBV23-1	TRBJ2-2	NA	TGCGCCAGCATCCGGAACACCGGGGAGCTGTTTTTT	CASIRNTGELFF
NA	TRBV27	TRBJ2-1	NA	TGTGCCAGCAGTTCACGAGGGAGGACTTACAATGAGCAGTTCTTC	CASSSRGRTYNEQFF
NA	TRBV2	TRBJ2-1	TRBD2	TGTGCCAGCAGAAGGGGAGCGGGGGAGCAGTTCTTC	CASRRGAGEQFF
few	TRBV7-8	TRBJ2-1	TRBD2	TGTGCCAGCAGCTTAACCGGGACTAGCACCTACAATGAGCAGTTCTTC	CASSLTGTSTYNEQFF
NA	TRBV9	TRBJ2-3	NA	TGTGCCAGCAGCTTACTTGTTACTCCAGATACGCAGTATTTT	CASSLLVTPDTQYF
NA	TRBV15	TRBJ2-7	TRBD2	TGTGCCACCAGCAGAGATGGGAGGGGCTACGAGCAGTACTTC	CATSRDGRGYEQYF
NA	TRBV9	TRBJ2-5	TRBD1	TGTGCCAGCAGCCCAGGACAGGGTTCGGGAGAGACCCAGTACTTC	CASSPGQGSGETQYF
NA	TRBV5-1	TRBJ1-1	TRBD1	TGCGCCAGCAGCCGACAGGGAAACACTGAAGCTTTCTTT	CASSRQGNTEAFF
NA	TRBV3-1/TRBV3-2	TRBJ1-3	NA	TGTGCCAGCAGCCCACCCCTCAGCAGGTTTAACACCATATATTTT	CASSPPLSRFNTIYF
once	TRBV27	TRBJ2-5	NA	TGTGCCAGCAGTACGACACGGTACCAAGAGACCCAGTACTTC	CASSTTRYQETQYF
NA	TRBV5-4	TRBJ1-4	TRBD1	TGTGCCAGCAGCCAGGGACAGGGGGAAGGAAAACTGTTTTTT	CASSQGQGEGKLFF
NA	TRBV2	TRBJ2-2	NA	TGTGCCAGCTCAGGGTTCGCCGCCGGGGAGCTGTTTTTT	CASSGFAAGELFF
NA	TRBV14	TRBJ1-1	NA	TGTGCCAGCAGCCCCCGGGCCTGGGGCGGCGGCACTGAAGCTTTCTTT	CASSPRAWGGGTEAFF
once	TRBV6-6	TRBJ2-7	TRBD2	TGTGCCAGCAGTATGACTAGCGGGACTTACGAGCAGTACTTC	CASSMTSGTYEQYF
NA	TRBV11-1	TRBJ1-2	TRBD1	TGTGCCAGCAGCTCCGGGACAGGGTCGTATGGCTACACCTTC	CASSSGTGSYGYTF
NA	TRBV3-1/TRBV3-2	TRBJ2-5	TRBD1	TGTGCCAGCAGCCATAGGCGGGACAGGTTGTACCAAGAGACCCAGTACTTC	CASSHRRDRLYQETQYF
NA	TRBV4-3	TRBJ1-2	TRBD1	TGCGCCAGCAGCCAAGGAACGACAGGGAACTATGGCTACACCTTC	CASSQGTTGNYGYTF
NA	TRBV7-6	TRBJ2-1	TRBD2	TGTGCCAGCAGCGAGACTGGGACTAGCGGTTACAATGAGCAGTTCTTC	CASSETGTSGYNEQFF
NA	TRBV4-1	TRBJ2-1	TRBD2	TGCGCCAGCAGCCAAGATTCACTAGCGGGAGATATTGAGCAGTTCTTC	CASSQDSLAGDIEQFF
NA	TRBV5-6	TRBJ2-3	TRBD1	TGTGCCAGCAGTTCCGGGACAGGACACACAGATACGCAGTATTTT	CASSSGTGHTDTQYF
once	TRBV7-2	TRBJ1-4	TRBD1	TGTGCCAGCAGCCTTTCAGGGGGCATGACTAATGAAAAACTGTTTTTT	CASSLSGGMTNEKLFF
NA	TRBV6-1	TRBJ1-4	NA	TGTGCCAGCAGTGACGCAGGGAGGGCGGAAAAACTGTTTTTT	CASSDAGRAEKLFF
NA	TRBV9	TRBJ1-6	TRBD1	TGTGCCAGCAGCCCCCGGACAGGCGACTCCTATAATTCACCCCTCCACTTT	CASSPRTGDSYNSPLHF
NA	TRBV5-1	TRBJ2-5	NA	TGCGCCAGCAGCTTGGTCGGGGGAGGCCAAGAGACCCAGTACTTC	CASSLVGGGQETQYF
NA	TRBV27	TRBJ1-2	NA	TGTGCCAGCAGTTTAAGGAGGGCAGGTAGCTATGGCTACACCTTC	CASSLRRAGSYGYTF